This T cell receptor beta chain was retrieved from a study of T-cell reconstitution after alpha-beta-depleted transplantation in children. For TCRbeta, the library was prepared with unique molecular identifiers. TCRdb itself ran the PCR reads through MiXCR, one entry per CDR3 protein. The sample lists around 250,000 distinct CDR3 sequences; roughly 7.7% were seen once. This clonotype was recorded many times. The target antigen is unknown. The junction does not match germline at one end; this may be a read error. This CDR3 comprises 15 residues. Germline V gene sequence: CDR1 MDHEN, CDR2 SYDVKM. Study observations and caveats: About two months after transplant, alpha-beta T cells reportedly came from several hundred expanded graft clones. Surviving recipient cells, namely T cells and thymic progenitors, were the source of high day-60 TCRbeta diversity in some patients. Newly generated T cells supplied most T-cell counts and diversity one year post-transplant.

The V and J genes are TRBV28 and TRBJ2-7, with 9 bases lining up with TRBD1. The sequence was obtained from a male patient under 18 who had a stem cell transplant for acute lymphoblastic leukemia, so the T cells may come from the graft donor. Sequencing used PBMCs, mostly from graft donor cells, obtained 180 days after TCRalphabeta/CD19-depleted stem cell transplant. Here the CDR3 reads CASSDPGTGKGQRDF. In DNA, the CDR3 is TGTGCCAGCAGTGACCCCGGGACAGGGAAGGGTCAAAGAGACTTC.